This TCR beta chain was sequenced for a study of OX40 agonist ivuxolimab in advanced cancers. Assay: immunoSEQ multiplex PCR; the TCRdb copy retains only in-frame clones and omits some. Of about 98,000 clones in the sample, 70% to 90% were seen once. Germline CDR1 is MNHNS and CDR2 is SASEGT. CDR3 length: 15 amino acids. J was trimmed by 0 bases and V by 6 bases; bases with no gene match: 3. The TCR comes from an adult with an advanced solid tumor such as melanoma, head and neck, liver or kidney cancer. Sequences were derived from CD4+ or CD8+ T cells sorted from blood, sampled in a trial of the OX40 agonist ivuxolimab. V and J are TRBV6-1 and TRBJ2-1, with 9 bases that match TRBD1. The CDR3 sequence: CASSGQGSSYNEQFF. The CDR3 DNA reads TGTGCCAGCAGCGGACAGGGGTCCTCCTACAATGAGCAGTTCTTC.